The present entry profiles one TCR beta chain with its context. The antigen is undetermined. TRB was amplified from about 260-540 ng of blood genomic DNA. TRB rearrangements were amplified by multiplex PCR with BIOMED2 TRB-A/B primers. A single record per CDR3 protein comes from TCRdb applying MiXCR to the multiplex PCR reads. The sample includes approximately 18,000 distinct CDR3 sequences, under 30% of them seen just once. Looked up from germline, CDR1 is SGHAT and CDR2 is FQDESV (reference sequence). This CDR3 is 16 amino acids long. The trim removed 3 bases at V and 7 bases at J, leaving 10 bases unmatched. The sample comes from a study of T and B cells in COVID-19 patients. Whole-study context: The recovered cohort's median age was roughly 31 years, versus about 63 years in active infection. Study outcomes and limitations: In COVID-19 patients, T cell receptor beta variable and joining gene use was reportedly strongly skewed. Active COVID-19 showed highly clonal TRB repertoires; recovery showed diversity and richness above healthy donors.

Sequenced input: blood. The V call is TRBV11-1, the J call TRBJ1-4, with 8 bases identical to TRBD1. This clonotype originated in a human donor who had recovered from COVID-19. The CDR3: CASSFASPGGGEKLFF. The CDR3 DNA sequence: TGTGCCAGCAGCTTTGCCAGTCCAGGGGGCGGTGAAAAACTGTTTTTT. Drawing the rest from reference TRBV11-1 and TRBJ1-4, the complete variable domain is EAEVAQSPRYKITEKSQAVAFWCDPISGHATLYWYRQILGQGPELLVQFQDESVVDDSQLPKDRFSAERLKGVDSTLKIQPAELGDSAMYLCASSFASPGGGEKLFFGSGTQLSVL.